This section outlines one T cell receptor (beta chain) sequence together with its context. No antigen is known for it. Profiles of TCR beta VDJ and CDR3 were generated from a genomic DNA template. Each CDR3 protein is one row after TCRdb ran MiXCR on the reads. The table lists some 180,000 distinct CDR3 sequences, approximately 45% of them singletons, with around 2.9% in the top ten. This entry comes from a study of CD8+CD57+ T cells in acquired aplastic anemia. In the study overall: Mean yield of DNA from sorted CD4+ and CD8+ cells was about 3.2 ug. Healthy donors averaged around 10 million reads for CD4+ cells.

Findings and limits, study-wide: Comparison of patients with controls identified about 27 shared CD8+ CDR3 sequences. Levels of CD8+ Simpson's diversity were not significantly distinct in patients versus controls.

Germline CDR1 reads MNHNS; CDR2 reads SASEGT. The CDR3 covers 15 residues. Trimming took 2 bases from V and 5 from J, leaving 12 bases between them. Sample: sorted CD4+, CD8+, or CD8+CD57+ T cells (not recorded which) from PBMCs. The rearrangement links TRBV6-1 to TRBJ1-4; unclear D gene. The TCR comes from a human donor in good health. CDR3 DNA sequence: TGTGCCAGCAGTGAAACGGACGGCAGAAATGAAAAACTGTTTTTT. Encoded protein: CASSETDGRNEKLFF.